The clone carrying this T cell receptor (beta chain) turned up a few times. Its antigen is unknown. Germline V gives CDR1 KGHDR, CDR2 SFDVKD. Trimming pared 6 bases from V and 3 bases from J, leaving 2 bases between. The length of the CDR3 is 11 residues. Sequencing was performed with immunoSEQ multiplex PCR; in TCRdb, only in-frame clones are kept and a portion is missing. The sample has about 21,000 clones; 76% are singletons. These data come from a study of CD4 T cells in relation to SARS-CoV-2 and coronaviruses. Study-wide context: The HLA restriction of the shared crossreactive spike epitopes was mapped.

CD4+ T cells from unexposed donors were obtained before the COVID-19 pandemic (2011-2018). The cells were cultured for roughly 11 days before CD4+ T cells were isolated. Testing used SARS-CoV-2 S/N and four cold-coronavirus spikes on unexposed-donor CD4+ T cells, cells permitting. The chain couples TRBV24-1 to TRBJ1-3; no definite D call. Sequenced sample: CD4+ T cells from PBMCs, cultured in vitro. The TCR sequence derives from a human donor in good health. Written as DNA, the CDR3 is TGTGCCACCAGTTTTGGAAACACCATATATTTT. Translating gives CATSFGNTIYF.